Listed here are 21 T cell receptor beta chains from one sample, sequenced in a study of control samples from healthy donors and cancer patients. Only in-frame clones appear in the TCRdb table, and some are missing; sequencing was by immunoSEQ multiplex PCR. The sample holds approximately 150,000 clones; less than 95% are singletons and the top ten take more than 6.5%. The sample was blood. The receptors derive from a man between 18 and 29 years old in good health.

The V and J genes are TRBV6-1 and TRBJ1-4, with D possibly being TRBD1 (6 bases). This CDR3 comprises 15 residues. The germline V and J ends were trimmed by 2 bases and 4 bases, with 11 bases remaining between them. Per the germline V gene, CDR1 is MNHNS and CDR2 is SASEGT. This CDR3 is CASSERGESNEKLFF. The DNA of the CDR3 is TGTGCCAGCAGTGAAAGGGGGGAGAGTAATGAAAAACTGTTTTTT.

CDR3 in amino acids: CASSQGGWVGSHTDTQYF. The CDR3 bases are TGCGCCAGCAGCCAAGGTGGGTGGGTCGGCTCCCACACAGATACGCAGTATTTT. This chain joins TRBV4-3 and TRBJ2-3; D is unclear. This CDR3 spans 18 amino acids. Trimming took off 1 base at V and 2 bases at J, with 19 bases between the two ends. Germline lookup yields CDR1 LGHNA and CDR2 YSLEER.

The chain uses TRBV10-3 and TRBJ2-1, with 10 nucleotides matching TRBD1. CDR3 length: 14 amino acids. The junction had 4 bases not matched to a gene; V was cut back by 6 bases and J by 5 bases. CDR1 ENHRY and CDR2 SYGVKD come from the germline V gene. CDR3 DNA sequence: TGTGCCATCAGAACCGGGACAGGGGACAATGAGCAGTTCTTC. Translation: CAIRTGTGDNEQFF.

The gene calls are TRBV15 and TRBJ2-2; D perhaps matches TRBD1 (5 bases). CDR1 is LNHNV, CDR2 YYDKDF, per germline (reference sequence). The CDR3 loop spans 16 amino acids. Trimming left V 5 bases short and J 0 bases short, with 13 bases between. This chain's CDR3 is CATSPTPGSNTGELFF. The CDR3 DNA sequence: TGTGCCACCAGCCCAACCCCAGGGTCGAACACCGGGGAGCTGTTTTTT. Complete variable domain (other parts from reference TRBV15 and TRBJ2-2): DAMVIQNPRYQVTQFGKPVTLSCSQTLNHNVMYWYQQKSSQAPKLLFHYYDKDFNNEADTPDNFQSRRPNTSFCFLDIRSPGLGDTAMYLCATSPTPGSNTGELFFGEGSRLTVL.

Details on this clone: One end of the junction fails to match germline, which may point to a read error. The chain employs TRBV5-5 and TRBJ1-6; D is undetermined. This CDR3 spans 16 amino acids. The germline gives CDR1 SGHKS, CDR2 YYEKEE (reference sequence). The CDR3 sequence is CTSSINPSSYNSPLHF. CDR3 in DNA: TGTACCAGCAGCATAAACCCGAGCTCCTATAATTCACCCCTCCACTTT.

The rearrangement joins TRBV19 to TRBJ1-5; D uncertain. This CDR3 is built from 15 residues. V was pared by 8 bases and J by 4 bases, with 18 bases between. CDR1 LNHDA and CDR2 SQIVND come from the germline V gene (reference sequence). The CDR3 sequence: CASAVNGVGNQPQHF. CDR3 DNA sequence: TGTGCCAGTGCCGTAAACGGGGTTGGGAATCAGCCCCAGCATTTT.

The CDR3 nucleotides read TGTGCCAGCAGTTTAAATCCCCACTACGAGCAGTACTTC. Encoded protein: CASSLNPHYEQYF. J is TRBJ2-7 and V is TRBV27; D gene unclear. Between the trimmed V and J ends, which lost 2 bases and 3 bases, there was a span of 8 bases. Germline V gene data show CDR1 as MNHEY and CDR2 as SMNVEV (reference sequence). The CDR3 is made up of 13 amino acids.

This sequence joins TRBV27 and TRBJ2-6; possible D gene TRBD2, 6 bases. The CDR3 covers 15 residues. Trimming took off 2 bases at V and 4 bases at J, with 9 bases between the two ends. Per germline, CDR1 MNHEY and CDR2 SMNVEV (reference sequence). CDR3 protein: CASSLGTSGANVLTF. In DNA form, the CDR3 reads TGTGCCAGCAGTTTAGGGACTTCAGGGGCCAACGTCCTGACTTTC.

The rearrangement uses TRBV9 and TRBJ1-5; D is ambiguous. The CDR3 has 14 amino acids. V was cut by 1 base and J by 6 bases, with 11 bases left in between. Germline V gives CDR1 SGDLS, CDR2 YYNGEE. Here the CDR3 DNA reads TGTGCCAGCAGCGTATTACCTGACGGTCAGCCCCAGCATTTT. This gives the protein CASSVLPDGQPQHF.

This sequence joins TRBV29-1 and TRBJ2-3; D might be TRBD1 (5 bases). The CDR3 length is 13 residues. Per the germline V gene, CDR1 is SQVTM and CDR2 is ANQGSEA. The V and J ends lost 4 bases and 0 bases respectively, with 8 bases between them. In nucleotides, the CDR3 is TGCAGCGTTGTTAAGGGGAGCACAGATACGCAGTATTTT. Its protein product is CSVVKGSTDTQYF.

This clone showed up just once. This rearrangement joins TRBV4-2 to TRBJ2-3; 15 bases line up with TRBD2. Germline V gene data show CDR1 as LGHNA and CDR2 as YNFKEQ. Germline trimming cut 2 bases from V and 0 bases from J; bases unmatched to any gene: 9. CDR3 length: 20 amino acids. CDR3 amino acids: CASSQLPGTSGGWSTDTQYF. In nucleotides, the CDR3 is TGTGCCAGCAGCCAATTGCCCGGGACTAGCGGGGGGTGGAGCACAGATACGCAGTATTTT.

Worth noting for this clone: Other DNA sequences in the same sample also yield this CDR3. V and J are TRBV3-1 (or the pseudogene TRBV3-2) and TRBJ1-1; D gene unclear. This CDR3 spans 14 amino acids. V was cut by 1 base and J by 1 base, with 7 bases left in between. Looked up from germline, CDR1 is LGHDT and CDR2 is YNNKEL (reference sequence). The CDR3 DNA reads as TGTGCCAGCAGCCAAGCTGCCAGGAACACTGAAGCTTTCTTT. Protein product: CASSQAARNTEAFF.

The chain employs TRBV2 and TRBJ2-7; D is ambiguous. Trimming pared 7 bases from V and 2 bases from J, leaving 9 bases between. This CDR3 has 12 amino acids. The germline V gene has CDR1 SNHLY and CDR2 FYNNEI. CDR3 sequence: CASITNTYEQYF. In DNA form, the CDR3 reads TGTGCCAGCATAACAAATACCTACGAGCAGTACTTC.

The CDR3 DNA is TGTGCCAGTAGCGCGGGGGTCAGGGCTTCCACAGATACGCAGTATTTT. Encoded protein: CASSAGVRASTDTQYF. J is TRBJ2-3 and V is TRBV19, with 7 bases that match TRBD2. The trim removed 6 bases at V and 2 bases at J, leaving 11 bases unmatched. Germline V CDR1 and CDR2: LNHDA, SQIVND (reference sequence). The CDR3 sequence is 16 residues long.

The genes are TRBV3-1 (or the pseudogene TRBV3-2) and TRBJ1-6; D is perhaps TRBD1 (5 bases). This CDR3 region has 14 residues. V lost 0 bases to trimming and J lost 7 bases, with 7 bases between them. CDR1 is LGHDT and CDR2 is YNNKEL in the germline V gene (reference sequence). CDR3 region: CASSQEGANSPLHF. CDR3 in DNA: TGTGCCAGCAGCCAAGAAGGGGCCAATTCACCCCTCCACTTT.

The genes are TRBV2 and TRBJ2-1, with 12 bases identical to TRBD1. The trim removed 10 bases at V and 5 bases at J, leaving 9 bases unmatched. This CDR3 spans 15 amino acids. The germline V gene encodes CDR1 SNHLY and CDR2 FYNNEI. CDR3 DNA sequence: TGTGCCACCTCAGCCCGGGACAGGGGGCACAATGAGCAGTTCTTC. It encodes CATSARDRGHNEQFF.

V is TRBV7-2 and J is TRBJ2-7; D perhaps matches TRBD1 (6 bases). This CDR3 has 14 amino acids. Per germline, CDR1 SGHTA and CDR2 FQGNSA. Trimming took 1 base from V and 9 from J, leaving 16 bases between them. CDR3 coding DNA: TGTGCCAGCAGCTTAGAACAGGGCCCGAGAGGGCAGTACTTC. The encoded protein is CASSLEQGPRGQYF. The full variable domain, rest sourced from reference TRBV7-2 and TRBJ2-7, is GAGVSQSPSNKVTEKGKDVELRCDPISGHTALYWYRQSLGQGLEFLIYFQGNSAPDKSGLPSDRFSAERTGGSVSTLTIQRTQQEDSAVYLCASSLEQGPRGQYFGPGTRLTVT.

The chain joins TRBV20-1 to TRBJ2-1; perhaps TRBD1 as D (5 bases). The V end was cut by 3 bases, the J end by 6 bases, with 15 bases between. Germline CDR1 DFQATT, CDR2 SNEGSKA (reference sequence). The CDR3 covers 14 residues. CDR3: CSASKDMTRNEQFF. In DNA form, the CDR3 reads TGCAGTGCTAGTAAGGACATGACGCGCAATGAGCAGTTCTTC.

In DNA form, the CDR3 reads TGTGCCAGCAGTGCGGATTTCTATGGCTACACCTTC. This gives the protein CASSADFYGYTF. The chain has TRBV2 and TRBJ1-2, with D unclear. Germline V gene sequence: CDR1 SNHLY, CDR2 FYNNEI. The CDR3 runs to 12 residues. V shed 4 bases and J shed 4 bases, with 7 bases lying between them.

This clone was detected only a few times. The junction differs from germline at one of its ends, possibly a read error. The V call is TRBV15, the J call TRBJ1-1, with D maybe TRBD1 (5 bases). This CDR3 spans 13 amino acids. Germline CDR1 reads LNHNV; CDR2 reads YYDKDF (reference sequence). CDR3 amino acids: CATSKRRGSSRAF. The CDR3 DNA is TGTGCCACCAGCAAAAGACGGGGCTCTAGTAGGGCATTT.

The CDR3 loop reads CASSDRDGNEQFF. Written as DNA, the CDR3 is TGTGCCAGCAGTGACAGGGACGGTAATGAGCAGTTCTTC. The chain has TRBV6-4 and TRBJ2-1; D could derive from TRBD1 or TRBD2 (5 bases each). V was cut by 2 bases and J by 7 bases, with 9 bases left in between. This CDR3 is 13 amino acids long. The germline V gene has CDR1 MRHNA and CDR2 SNTAGT.